The 10 T cell receptor beta chains given below trace back to one sample, sequenced in a study of radiotherapy plus CTLA-4 blockade in lung cancer. TCRdb's copy holds only in-frame clones and misses some; the assay was immunoSEQ multiplex PCR. This table holds tens of thousands of clones, more than 75% found once. The material was peripheral blood, obtained from a patient treated with radiotherapy plus ipilimumab. These receptors were collected from a human donor with non-small cell lung cancer who had stable disease on radiotherapy plus ipilimumab.

The chain carries TRBV7-3 and TRBJ2-5, with 9 bases identical to TRBD1. V shed 5 bases, J shed 5 bases, and the junction held 9 bases outside the gene matches. This CDR3 comprises 15 residues. Germline V gives CDR1 SGHTA, CDR2 FQGTGA. CDR3 sequence reads: CASSQGQGKMETQYF. The CDR3 coding sequence is TGTGCCAGCAGCCAGGGACAGGGTAAAATGGAGACCCAGTACTTC.

This clone was counted between two and nine times. V gene TRBV18 combines with J gene TRBJ1-4; D gene ambiguous. V was pared by 4 bases and J by 4 bases, with 7 bases between. This CDR3 is built from 13 residues. Germline V gene sequence: CDR1 KGHSH, CDR2 LQKENI. This CDR3 reads CASSLGINEKLFF. CDR3 DNA sequence: TGTGCCAGCTCACTCGGGATTAATGAAAAACTGTTTTTT.

The V and J genes are TRBV9 and TRBJ2-3; no reliable D call. This CDR3 comprises 16 residues. V was pared by 0 bases and J by 0 bases, with 11 bases between. From germline, CDR1 is SGDLS and CDR2 YYNGEE. This chain's CDR3 is CASSVGVDPSTDTQYF. The CDR3 DNA reads TGTGCCAGCAGCGTAGGGGTAGATCCTAGCACAGATACGCAGTATTTT.

The chain uses TRBV19 and TRBJ1-3; D is ambiguous. The ends were cut back, 6 bases at V and 1 base at J, with 10 bases in the middle. The CDR3 extends over 14 amino acids. CDR1 and CDR2 (germline): LNHDA, SQIVND (reference sequence). The CDR3 spells CASRHQTSGNTIYF. The CDR3 DNA reads TGTGCCAGTAGGCACCAAACTTCTGGAAACACCATATATTTT. Variable domain in full (rest from reference TRBV19 and TRBJ1-3): DGGITQSPKYLFRKEGQNVTLSCEQNLNHDAMYWYRQDPGQGLRLIYYSQIVNDFQKGDIAEGYSVSREKKESFPLTVTSAQKNPTAFYLCASRHQTSGNTIYFGEGSWLTVV.

The chain uses TRBV9 and TRBJ2-3; maybe TRBD2 (5 bases). The CDR3 runs 16 residues. Deletions cut 6 bases from V and 5 bases from J, with 22 bases between. In germline, CDR1 is SGDLS, CDR2 YYNGEE. The CDR3 reads CASKCTRTECRDTQYF. The CDR3, as DNA: TGTGCCAGCAAGTGTACGAGGACTGAATGCCGAGATACGCAGTATTTT. Full variable domain (rest looked up from reference TRBV9 and TRBJ2-3): DSGVTQTPKHLITATGQRVTLRCSPRSGDLSVYWYQQSLDQGLQFLIQYYNGEERAKGNILERFSAQQFPDLHSELNLSSLELGDSALYFCASKCTRTECRDTQYFGPGTRLTVL.

This chain connects TRBV6-5 to TRBJ1-3; no clear D. This CDR3 comprises 14 residues. Germline assignment: CDR1 MNHEY and CDR2 SVGAGI. Trimming took 6 bases from V and 0 from J, leaving 9 bases between them. The CDR3 loop reads CASSQTISGNTIYF. In DNA form, the CDR3 reads TGTGCCAGCAGCCAAACAATCTCTGGAAACACCATATATTTT.

This chain uses TRBV29-1 with TRBJ2-2, with D uncertain. Germline V lookup: CDR1 SQVTM, CDR2 ANQGSEA. The CDR3 extends over 14 amino acids. V was cut by 4 bases and J by 4 bases, with 13 bases left in between. The CDR3 spells CSVGHADSTGELFF. The CDR3 DNA reads as TGCAGCGTTGGACACGCCGATAGCACCGGGGAGCTGTTTTTT.

The chain uses TRBV7-8 and TRBJ2-3, with TRBD1 matching over 7 bases. CDR1 is SGHVS, CDR2 FQNEAQ, per germline. V trimming: 5 bases; J trimming: 2 bases; junction bases outside the gene matches: 13. The CDR3 sequence is 17 residues long. In DNA form, the CDR3 reads TGTGCCAGCAGCGTTAGGACAACAGGGGCCTCCACAGATACGCAGTATTTT. Residues: CASSVRTTGASTDTQYF.

This clone has a handful of counts. V usage is TRBV7-8 and J usage is TRBJ1-5; 7 bases agree with TRBD1. Germline lookup yields CDR1 SGHVS and CDR2 FQNEAQ. CDR3 length: 15 amino acids. The J segment lost 5 bases and the V segment lost 0 bases, leaving 4 bases of the junction unmatched. The CDR3 DNA reads TGTGCCAGCAGCTTAGCAGTCCAGGGGGATCAGCCCCAGCATTTT. Its protein is CASSLAVQGDQPQHF.

The chain couples TRBV5-4 to TRBJ2-3; the D is unclear. CDR1 and CDR2 from the germline V gene are SGHNT and YYREEE (reference sequence). V was pared by 0 bases and J by 5 bases, with 10 bases between. This CDR3 is 14 amino acids long. CDR3 sequence reads: CASSLGRGLDTQYF. The CDR3 nucleotides read TGTGCCAGCAGCTTGGGGCGAGGTCTAGATACGCAGTATTTT.